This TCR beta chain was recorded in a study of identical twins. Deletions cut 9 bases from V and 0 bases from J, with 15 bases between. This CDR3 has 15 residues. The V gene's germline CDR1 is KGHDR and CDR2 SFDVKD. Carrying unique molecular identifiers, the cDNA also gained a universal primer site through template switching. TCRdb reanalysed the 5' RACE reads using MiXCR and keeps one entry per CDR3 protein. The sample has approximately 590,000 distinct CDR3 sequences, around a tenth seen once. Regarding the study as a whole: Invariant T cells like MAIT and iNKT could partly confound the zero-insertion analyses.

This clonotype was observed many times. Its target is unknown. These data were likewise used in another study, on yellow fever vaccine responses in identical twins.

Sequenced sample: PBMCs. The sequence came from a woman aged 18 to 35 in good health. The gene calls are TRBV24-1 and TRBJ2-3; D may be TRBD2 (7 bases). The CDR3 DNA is TGTGCCACCGCGGGGGCCATAGGTAGCACAGATACGCAGTATTTT. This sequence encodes CATAGAIGSTDTQYF.